Many counts were recorded for the clone carrying this T cell receptor beta chain. Its antigen is not known. Germline assignment: CDR1 SGHRS and CDR2 YFSETQ. This CDR3 region has 16 residues. V was cut by 0 bases and J by 2 bases, with 13 bases left in between. The data were taken from a study of T-cell memory formation after mild COVID-19. 5'RACE primed from the constant segment yielded TCR alpha and TCR beta cDNA libraries bearing sample barcodes and UMIs. TCRdb independently ran MiXCR on the 5' RACE reads; one entry per CDR3 protein. The table shows 55,000 to 80,000 distinct CDR3 sequences, with about a tenth occurring only once. Study observations and caveats: Those CD4+ clones that contracted were mainly in CM and EM (CD8+ ones in EMRA).

Sequencing used PBMCs or a T cell subset sorted from them (not recorded which). The V gene is TRBV5-1, the J gene TRBJ2-3; D might be TRBD1 (5 bases). The source is a young man who had mild COVID-19 (a few samples of this study predate the infection). Cell type and time point are not known. The chain's CDR3 is CASSLGSAGSTDTQYF. DNA for the CDR3: TGCGCCAGCAGCTTGGGCTCGGCAGGGTCCACAGATACGCAGTATTTT. Based on the CDR3 plus reference TRBV5-1 and TRBJ2-3, the full variable domain is KAGVTQTPRYLIKTRGQQVTLSCSPISGHRSVSWYQQTPGQGLQFLFEYFSETQRNKGNFPGRFSGRQFSNSRSEMNVSTLELGDSALYLCASSLGSAGSTDTQYFGPGTRLTVL.